Shown below are 10 T cell receptor beta chains from a single sample sequenced in a study of shared clonotypes between healthy human individuals. Clones were read by immunoSEQ multiplex PCR, and TCRdb kept only the in-frame ones, dropping some. Among about 560,000 clones, around 76% were seen once, and the ten largest hold around 12%. Sequenced sample: PBMCs. These TCRs come from a woman aged 40 to 50 in good health. Some clones in this sample may be carry-over from other donors' samples.

The rearrangement links TRBV7-9 to TRBJ1-2, with D tentatively TRBD1 (5 bases). CDR1 is SEHNR and CDR2 is FQNEAQ in the germline V gene (reference sequence). This CDR3 is built from 13 residues. The V end lost 3 bases, the J end lost 4 bases, and 9 bases lay between the germline ends. This CDR3 reads CASSLGDLYGYTF. The CDR3 bases are TGTGCCAGCAGCTTGGGGGACCTCTATGGCTACACCTTC.

The V gene is TRBV19, the J gene TRBJ2-5, with TRBD2 identical over 10 bases. The CDR3 extends over 15 amino acids. V shed 6 bases, J shed 0 bases, and the junction held 4 bases outside the gene matches. The V gene's germline CDR1 is LNHDA and CDR2 SQIVND (reference sequence). CDR3 bases: TGTGCCAGTAGGGATAGCGGGAGGTACCAAGAGACCCAGTACTTC. This translates into CASRDSGRYQETQYF.

This clone was seen only once. The chain uses TRBV14 and TRBJ2-7, with D hard to call. The germline gives CDR1 SGHDN, CDR2 FVKESK. The CDR3 loop spans 12 amino acids. Trimming pared 1 base from V and 6 bases from J, leaving 7 bases between. The CDR3, as DNA: TGTGCCAGCAGCCAAGGCCCTACCGAGCAGTACTTC. This encodes CASSQGPTEQYF.

A note on this clone: At the DNA level, this CDR3 is encoded by other sequences in the same sample as well. This sequence joins TRBV10-3 and TRBJ2-5; D perhaps matches TRBD1 (6 bases). The germline V and J ends were trimmed by 0 bases and 1 base, with 9 bases remaining between them. The CDR3 extends over 15 amino acids. CDR1 ENHRY and CDR2 SYGVKD come from the germline V gene. For the CDR3, the DNA is TGTGCCATCAGTGAGTCCGGCAGGGGCCAAGAGACCCAGTACTTC. The encoded protein is CAISESGRGQETQYF.

As to this clone: At the DNA level, this CDR3 is encoded by other sequences in the same sample as well. V usage is TRBV25-1 and J usage is TRBJ1-4, with no clear D. The V gene lost 1 base and the J gene lost 7 bases, with 16 bases spanning the gap. There are 16 residues in the CDR3. CDR1 and CDR2 from the germline V gene are MGHDK and SYGVNS. CDR3 DNA: TGTGCCAGCAGTGAATTCTATCAGGCGGGTTCTGAAAAACTGTTTTTT. It encodes CASSEFYQAGSEKLFF. Using reference TRBV25-1 and TRBJ1-4 for the parts outside the CDR3, the full variable domain is EADIYQTPRYLVIGTGKKITLECSQTMGHDKMYWYQQDPGMELHLIHYSYGVNSTEKGDLSSESTVSRIRTEHFPLTLESARPSHTSQYLCASSEFYQAGSEKLFFGSGTQLSVL.

The rearrangement uses TRBV5-1 and TRBJ2-7; D remains unclear. The CDR3 consists of 14 residues. V lost 3 bases to trimming and J lost 3 bases, with 13 bases between them. Per the germline V gene, CDR1 is SGHRS and CDR2 is YFSETQ. The CDR3 region has the DNA TGCGCCAGCAGCTCCATTTCCGCGAGCTACGAGCAGTACTTC. It encodes CASSSISASYEQYF.

This clone was seen just once. This rearrangement joins TRBV5-4 to TRBJ1-5; D gene unclear. CDR3 size: 14 residues. Germline CDR1 reads SGHNT; CDR2 reads YYREEE (reference sequence). The V end was cut by 2 bases, the J end by 5 bases, with 11 bases between. CDR3 in DNA: TGTGCCAGCAGCTTAAGGACGGAACATCAGCCCCAGCATTTT. Its translation is CASSLRTEHQPQHF.

The chain combines TRBV9 with TRBJ1-1; no reliable D call. The V gene's germline CDR1 is SGDLS and CDR2 YYNGEE. The CDR3 is 14 amino acids. V lost 2 bases and J lost 2, with 10 bases in between. DNA for the CDR3: TGTGCCAGCAGCGTTACCTACAAAAACACTGAAGCTTTCTTT. Its protein is CASSVTYKNTEAFF.

This chain connects TRBV7-6 to TRBJ2-2; D is ambiguous. The CDR3 loop spans 13 amino acids. V lost 3 bases and J lost 3, with 5 bases in between. Germline V gene sequence: CDR1 SGHVS, CDR2 FNYEAQ. This CDR3 reads CASSFDYTGELFF. Written as DNA, the CDR3 is TGTGCCAGCAGCTTTGATTACACCGGGGAGCTGTTTTTT.

The chain combines TRBV7-8 with TRBJ2-1, with 9 bases identical to TRBD2. Trimming at V came to 5 bases and at J to 4 bases, leaving 12 bases not matched to a gene. CDR3 length: 17 amino acids. The germline gives CDR1 SGHVS, CDR2 FQNEAQ. The CDR3 protein is CASSPRPGLASYNEQFF. The CDR3 DNA sequence: TGTGCCAGCAGCCCCCGTCCCGGACTAGCGAGTTACAATGAGCAGTTCTTC.